The 7 T cell receptor beta chains below all came from one sample that was sequenced in a study of CD8 T cells in ankylosing spondylitis. TCRdb reanalysed the 5' RACE reads using MiXCR and keeps one entry per CDR3 protein. The table records under 250,000 distinct CDR3 sequences, 6% to 8.5% of them present only once. Study-level points and caveats: Made up of under 10 highly homologous variants, a TCR beta motif appeared characteristic of ankylosing spondylitis blood.

No antigens are known for them. Sample: blood, either unsorted or a sorted T cell fraction (not recorded which). These receptors originate from a male donor with ankylosing spondylitis.

The chain has TRBV7-8 and TRBJ2-3; tentative D call: TRBD2 (5 bases). Germline assignment: CDR1 SGHVS and CDR2 FQNEAQ. CDR3 length: 14 residues. Trimming took 5 bases from V and 4 from J, leaving 13 bases between them. In nucleotides, the CDR3 is TGTGCCAGCAGCGATCCACGGGGAGCAGATACGCAGTATTTT. Protein product: CASSDPRGADTQYF.

This clonotype was counted ten times or more. The chain carries TRBV27 and TRBJ1-2; D not resolved. V was shortened by 3 bases and J by 3 bases, with 14 bases between the two germline ends. CDR1 is MNHEY, CDR2 SMNVEV, per germline (reference sequence). This CDR3 has 15 residues. The CDR3 coding sequence is TGTGCCAGCAGTTTGTGGAGTACCCCATACTATGGCTACACCTTC. The encoded protein is CASSLWSTPYYGYTF.

In its sample, this clonotype was seen many times. The V call is TRBV13, the J call TRBJ1-1, with a possible D match to TRBD1 (5 bases). The CDR3 is 14 residues long. Germline lookup yields CDR1 PRHDT and CDR2 FYEKMQ (reference sequence). The V end was cut by 4 bases, the J end by 4 bases, with 13 bases between. The CDR3 reads CASSSTERGTEAFF. CDR3 in DNA: TGTGCCAGCAGCTCGACAGAAAGGGGCACTGAAGCTTTCTTT.

This clonotype was observed many times. The V gene is TRBV10-3, the J gene TRBJ2-4; 8 bases line up with TRBD1. V was pared by 4 bases and J by 8 bases, with 10 bases of the junction left unmatched. The CDR3 is made up of 15 amino acids. Germline-derived CDR1 and CDR2 are ENHRY and SYGVKD. In DNA form, the CDR3 reads TGTGCCATCAGTGGTACACAGGGGGTTGGAGACATTCAGTACTTC. This translates into CAISGTQGVGDIQYF.

Concerning this clonotype itself: A much larger clone lies one base from this, so it may be a read error. The chain is built from TRBV4-3 and TRBJ1-2; perhaps TRBD1 as D (5 bases). The V end was cut by 4 bases, the J end by 7 bases, with 19 bases between. This CDR3 is 15 amino acids long. CDR1 and CDR2 (germline): LGHNA, YSLEER. CDR3 residues: CASSPLGRAGSGYTF. The CDR3 coding sequence is TGCGCCAGCAGCCCCCTGGGACGGGCGGGCAGTGGCTACACCTTC.

This chain joins TRBV25-1 and TRBJ1-1, with TRBD1 matching over 8 bases. The CDR3 runs to 15 residues. J lost 8 bases, V lost 4 bases, and 12 bases had no gene match. Per germline, CDR1 MGHDK and CDR2 SYGVNS. In nucleotides, the CDR3 is TGTGCCAGCAGTGGTTGGACAGGGAAAGAGGGAGAAGCTTTCTTT. It specifies CASSGWTGKEGEAFF.

This clonotype came up many times. The chain uses TRBV9 and TRBJ1-1; the match to TRBD1 covers 9 bases. This CDR3 region has 15 residues. V shed 3 bases and J 5 bases; nucleotides not matched to a gene: 8. Germline values: CDR1 SGDLS, CDR2 YYNGEE. The CDR3 sequence: CASSEGDRDFTEAFF. The CDR3 bases are TGTGCCAGCAGCGAGGGGGACAGGGATTTTACTGAAGCTTTCTTT.